This T cell receptor (beta chain) is drawn from a study of shared T cell receptors in the human thymus. Clones were sequenced by immunoSEQ multiplex PCR, and TCRdb holds only the in-frame ones, with some missing. The sample yields over 450,000 clones, around 82% seen once. J was trimmed by 8 bases and V by 2 bases; bases with no gene match: 12. This CDR3 spans 16 amino acids. Germline-derived CDR1 and CDR2 are MNHEY and SVGAGI. The same data also went into a second study, on human thymus T cells. That study reports: Resections from corrective heart surgery provided thymus tissue. Thymic and blood repertoires seemed to show skewed V and J gene use. There were highly overlapping thymic repertoires among unrelated individuals, as related research reported.

This TCR was sampled from a boy in the first two years of life with a congenital heart defect. The chain joins TRBV6-5 to TRBJ2-3; 8 bases fit TRBD2. The sequenced sample consisted of thymocytes. CDR3 region: CASSYGAGAGVGTQYF. The CDR3, as DNA: TGTGCCAGCAGTTACGGGGCGGGAGCGGGGGTTGGTACGCAGTATTTT.